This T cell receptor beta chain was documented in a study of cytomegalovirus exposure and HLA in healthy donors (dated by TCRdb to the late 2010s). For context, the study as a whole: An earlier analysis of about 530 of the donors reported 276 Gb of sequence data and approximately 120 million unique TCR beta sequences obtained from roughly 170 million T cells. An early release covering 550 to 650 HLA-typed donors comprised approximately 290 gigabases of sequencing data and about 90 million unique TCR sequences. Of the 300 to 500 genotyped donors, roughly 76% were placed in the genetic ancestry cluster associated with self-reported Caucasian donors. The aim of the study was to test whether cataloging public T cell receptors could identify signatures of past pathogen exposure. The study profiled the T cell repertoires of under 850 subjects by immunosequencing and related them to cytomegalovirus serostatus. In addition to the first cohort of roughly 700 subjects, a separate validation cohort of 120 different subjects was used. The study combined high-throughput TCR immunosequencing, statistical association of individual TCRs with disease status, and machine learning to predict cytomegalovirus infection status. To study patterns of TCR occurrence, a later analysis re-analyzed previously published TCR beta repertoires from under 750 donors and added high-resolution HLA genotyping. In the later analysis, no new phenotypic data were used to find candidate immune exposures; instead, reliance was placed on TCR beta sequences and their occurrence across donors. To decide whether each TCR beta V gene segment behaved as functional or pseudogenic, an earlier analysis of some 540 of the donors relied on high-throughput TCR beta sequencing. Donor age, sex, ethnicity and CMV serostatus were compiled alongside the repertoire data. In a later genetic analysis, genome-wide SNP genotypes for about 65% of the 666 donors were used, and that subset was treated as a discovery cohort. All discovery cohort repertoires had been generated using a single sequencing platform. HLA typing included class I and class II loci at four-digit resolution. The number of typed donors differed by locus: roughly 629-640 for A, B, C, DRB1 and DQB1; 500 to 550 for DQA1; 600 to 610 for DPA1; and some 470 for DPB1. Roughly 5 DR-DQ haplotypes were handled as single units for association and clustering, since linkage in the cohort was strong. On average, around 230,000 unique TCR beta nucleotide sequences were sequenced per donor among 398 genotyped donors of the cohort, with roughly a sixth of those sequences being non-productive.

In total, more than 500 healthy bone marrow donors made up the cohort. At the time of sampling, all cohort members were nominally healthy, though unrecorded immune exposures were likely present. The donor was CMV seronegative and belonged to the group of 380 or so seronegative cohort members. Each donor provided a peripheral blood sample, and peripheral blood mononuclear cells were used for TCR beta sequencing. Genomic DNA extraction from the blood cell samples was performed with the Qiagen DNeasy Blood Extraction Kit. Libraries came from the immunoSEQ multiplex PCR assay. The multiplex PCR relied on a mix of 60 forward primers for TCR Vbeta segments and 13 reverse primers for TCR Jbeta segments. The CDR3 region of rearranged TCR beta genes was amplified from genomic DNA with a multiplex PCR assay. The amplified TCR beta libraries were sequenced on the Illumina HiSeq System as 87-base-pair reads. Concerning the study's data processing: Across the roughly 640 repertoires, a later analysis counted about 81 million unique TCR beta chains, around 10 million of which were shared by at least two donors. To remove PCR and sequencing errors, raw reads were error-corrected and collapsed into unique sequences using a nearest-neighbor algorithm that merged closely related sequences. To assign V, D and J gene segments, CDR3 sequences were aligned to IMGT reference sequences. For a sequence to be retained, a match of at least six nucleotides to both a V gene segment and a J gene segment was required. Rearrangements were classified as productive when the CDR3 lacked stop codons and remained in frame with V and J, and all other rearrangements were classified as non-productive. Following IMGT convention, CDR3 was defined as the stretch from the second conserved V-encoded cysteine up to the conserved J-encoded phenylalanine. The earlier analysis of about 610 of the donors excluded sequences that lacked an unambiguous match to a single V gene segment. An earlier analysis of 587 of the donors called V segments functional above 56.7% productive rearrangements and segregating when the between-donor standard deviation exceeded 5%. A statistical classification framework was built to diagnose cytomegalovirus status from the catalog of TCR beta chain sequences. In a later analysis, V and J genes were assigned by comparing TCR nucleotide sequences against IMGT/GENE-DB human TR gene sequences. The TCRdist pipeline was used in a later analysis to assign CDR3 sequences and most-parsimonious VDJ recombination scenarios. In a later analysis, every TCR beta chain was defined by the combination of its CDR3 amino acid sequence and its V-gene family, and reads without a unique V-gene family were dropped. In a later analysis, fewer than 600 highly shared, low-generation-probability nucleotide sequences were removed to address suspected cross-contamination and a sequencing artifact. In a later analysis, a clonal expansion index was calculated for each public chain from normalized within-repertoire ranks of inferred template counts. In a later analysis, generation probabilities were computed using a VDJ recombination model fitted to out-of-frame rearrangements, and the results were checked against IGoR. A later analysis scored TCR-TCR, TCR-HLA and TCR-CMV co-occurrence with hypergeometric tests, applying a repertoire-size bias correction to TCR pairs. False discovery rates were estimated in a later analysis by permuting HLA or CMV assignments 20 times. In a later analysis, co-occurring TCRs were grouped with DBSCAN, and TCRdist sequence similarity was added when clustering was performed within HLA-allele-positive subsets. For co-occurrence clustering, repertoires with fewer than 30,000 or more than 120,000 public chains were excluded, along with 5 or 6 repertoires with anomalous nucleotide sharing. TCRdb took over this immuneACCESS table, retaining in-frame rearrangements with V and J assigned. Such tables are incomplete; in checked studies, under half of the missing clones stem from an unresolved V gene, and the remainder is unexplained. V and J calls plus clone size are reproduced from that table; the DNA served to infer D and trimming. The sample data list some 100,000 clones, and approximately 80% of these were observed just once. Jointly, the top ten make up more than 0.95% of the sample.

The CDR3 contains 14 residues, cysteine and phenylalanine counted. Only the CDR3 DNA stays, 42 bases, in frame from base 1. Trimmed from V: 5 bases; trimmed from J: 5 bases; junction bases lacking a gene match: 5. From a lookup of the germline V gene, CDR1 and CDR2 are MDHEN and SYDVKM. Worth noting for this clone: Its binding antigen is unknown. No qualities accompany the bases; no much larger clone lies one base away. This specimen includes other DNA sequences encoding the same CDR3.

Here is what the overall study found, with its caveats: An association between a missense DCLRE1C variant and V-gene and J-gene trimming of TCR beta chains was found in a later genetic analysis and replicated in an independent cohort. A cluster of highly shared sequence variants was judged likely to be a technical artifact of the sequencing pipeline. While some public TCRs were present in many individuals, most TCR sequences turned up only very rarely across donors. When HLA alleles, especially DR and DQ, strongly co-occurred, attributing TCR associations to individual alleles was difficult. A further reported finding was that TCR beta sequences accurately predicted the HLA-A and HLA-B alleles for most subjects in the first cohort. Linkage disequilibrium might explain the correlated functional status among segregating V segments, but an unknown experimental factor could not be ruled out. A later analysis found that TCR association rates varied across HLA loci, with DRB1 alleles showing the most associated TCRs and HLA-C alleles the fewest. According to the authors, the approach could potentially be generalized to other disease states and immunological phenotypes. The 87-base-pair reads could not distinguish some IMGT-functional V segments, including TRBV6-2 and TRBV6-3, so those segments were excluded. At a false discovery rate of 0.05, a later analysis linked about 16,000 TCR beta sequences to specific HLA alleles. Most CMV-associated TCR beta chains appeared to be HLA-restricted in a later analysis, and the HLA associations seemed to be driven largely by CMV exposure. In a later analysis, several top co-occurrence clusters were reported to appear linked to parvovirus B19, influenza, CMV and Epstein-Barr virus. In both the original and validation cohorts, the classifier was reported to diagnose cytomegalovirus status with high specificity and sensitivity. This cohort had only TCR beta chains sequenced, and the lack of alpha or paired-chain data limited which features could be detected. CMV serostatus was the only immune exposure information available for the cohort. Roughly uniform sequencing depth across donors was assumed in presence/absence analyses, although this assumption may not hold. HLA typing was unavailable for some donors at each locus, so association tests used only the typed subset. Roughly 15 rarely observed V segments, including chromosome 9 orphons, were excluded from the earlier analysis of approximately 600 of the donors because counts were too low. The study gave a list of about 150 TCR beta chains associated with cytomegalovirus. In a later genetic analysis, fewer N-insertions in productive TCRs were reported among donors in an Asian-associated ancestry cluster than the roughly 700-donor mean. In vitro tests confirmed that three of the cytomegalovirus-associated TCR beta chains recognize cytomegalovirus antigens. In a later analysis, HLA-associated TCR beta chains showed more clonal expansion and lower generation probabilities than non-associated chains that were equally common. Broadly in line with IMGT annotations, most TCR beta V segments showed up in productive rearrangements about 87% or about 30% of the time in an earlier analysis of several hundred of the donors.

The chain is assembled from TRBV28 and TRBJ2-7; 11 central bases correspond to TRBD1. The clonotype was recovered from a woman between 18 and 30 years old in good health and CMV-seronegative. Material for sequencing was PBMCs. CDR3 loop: CASSLWDRGNEQYF. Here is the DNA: TGTGCCAGCAGTCTGTGGGACAGGGGGAACGAGCAGTACTTC.